The clone carrying this TCR beta chain was found a few times. What it recognizes is unknown. The sample is drawn from a study of T cell responses to AZD1222 COVID-19 vaccine. The CDR3 has 12 residues. Germline V lookup: CDR1 SNHLY, CDR2 FYNNEI. Trimming took 4 bases from V and 11 from J; bases not matched to a gene: 7. Repertoires were generated with immunoSEQ multiplex PCR, while TCRdb's copy carries only in-frame clones and drops some. Of 160,000 or so clones listed, 80% to 95% were seen once; the top ten hold around 4.4%. Study outcomes and limitations: Possibly, clonal diversity was underestimated; donors were largely white British and included more females.

The chain links TRBV2 to TRBJ1-2; TRBD1 aligns across 7 bases. The starting material was peripheral blood, obtained on day 0 of AZD1222 vaccination. The sequence derives from an adult in good health. CDR3 loop: CASSVGTDFYTF. The CDR3 nucleotides are TGTGCCAGCAGTGTAGGGACAGACTTTTACACCTTC.